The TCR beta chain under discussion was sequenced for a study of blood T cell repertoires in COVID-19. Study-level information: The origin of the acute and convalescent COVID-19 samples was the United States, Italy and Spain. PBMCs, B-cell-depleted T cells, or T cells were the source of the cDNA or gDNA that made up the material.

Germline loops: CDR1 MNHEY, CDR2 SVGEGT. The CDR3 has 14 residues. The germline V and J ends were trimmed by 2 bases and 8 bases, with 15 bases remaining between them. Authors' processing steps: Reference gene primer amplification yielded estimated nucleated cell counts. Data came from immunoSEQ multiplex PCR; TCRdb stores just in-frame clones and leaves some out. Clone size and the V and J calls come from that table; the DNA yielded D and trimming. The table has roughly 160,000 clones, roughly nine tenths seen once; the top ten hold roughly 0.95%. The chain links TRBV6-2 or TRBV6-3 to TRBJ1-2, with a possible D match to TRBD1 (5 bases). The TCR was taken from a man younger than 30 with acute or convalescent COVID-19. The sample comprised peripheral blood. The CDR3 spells CASSYVRASWGYTF. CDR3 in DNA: TGTGCCAGCAGTTACGTCAGGGCGTCTTGGGGCTACACCTTC.